These 10 T cell receptor beta chains were sequenced from one sample in a study of blood T cell repertoires in COVID-19. Profiled with immunoSEQ multiplex PCR; TCRdb holds only in-frame clones, not every one. The table has 80,000 or so clones, 81% seen once; the top ten hold around 40%. The sample taken for sequencing was peripheral blood. Every receptor here comes from a man older than 75 with acute or convalescent COVID-19.

This clone was counted between two and nine times. The chain uses TRBV6-2 or TRBV6-3 and TRBJ1-5; D might be TRBD1 (6 bases). This CDR3 spans 14 amino acids. V was trimmed by 6 bases and J by 0 bases, leaving 9 bases between them. Germline loops: CDR1 MNHEY, CDR2 SVGEGT. The DNA of the CDR3 is TGTGCCAGCAGCAAGACAGGTAGCAATCAGCCCCAGCATTTT. Translation gives CASSKTGSNQPQHF.

The gene calls are TRBV18 and TRBJ2-5; 8 bases align to TRBD1. CDR1 KGHSH and CDR2 LQKENI come from the germline V gene. The CDR3 totals 15 residues. The V segment lost 3 bases and the J segment 3 bases; nucleotides outside the gene matches: 6. CDR3 loop: CASSPVQGGEETQYF. DNA for the CDR3: TGTGCCAGCTCACCGGTACAGGGGGGAGAAGAGACCCAGTACTTC.

The table lists this clone with a few counts. The V call is TRBV28, the J call TRBJ2-5, with 9 bases aligning to TRBD1. V was clipped by 4 bases and J by 1 base; unmatched bases: 4. CDR1 and CDR2 (germline): MDHEN, SYDVKM. The CDR3 is made up of 15 amino acids. CDR3 sequence reads: CASSYRGRGQETQYF. CDR3 nucleotide sequence: TGTGCCAGCAGTTACAGGGGGCGAGGCCAAGAGACCCAGTACTTC. The full variable domain, completed using reference TRBV28 and TRBJ2-5, is DVKVTQSSRYLVKRTGEKVFLECVQDMDHENMFWYRQDPGLGLRLIYFSYDVKMKEKGDIPEGYSVSREKKERFSLILESASTNQTSMYLCASSYRGRGQETQYFGPGTRLLVL.

The chain employs TRBV5-1 and TRBJ1-4, with D tentatively TRBD1 (6 bases). Trimming removed 1 base at V and 5 bases at J, with 12 bases between. The germline CDR1 and CDR2 sequences are SGHRS and YFSETQ. This CDR3 is built from 15 residues. Written as DNA, the CDR3 is TGCGCCAGCAGCTTGAGCGGGACACAAAATGAAAAACTGTTTTTT. Translation gives CASSLSGTQNEKLFF.

This clone was observed a single time. The J gene is TRBJ2-1, the V gene TRBV5-1, with 10 bases aligning to TRBD1. The CDR3 runs to 20 residues. Germline lookup yields CDR1 SGHRS and CDR2 YFSETQ. V gave up 3 bases and J gave up 0 bases; unmatched junction bases: 15. CDR3 nucleotide sequence: TGCGCCAGCAGCTCCCTCCCGACAGGGGGCGCGGGAAGCTCCTACAATGAGCAGTTCTTC. This gives the protein CASSSLPTGGAGSSYNEQFF.

This sequence joins TRBV5-1 and TRBJ2-2; maybe TRBD1 (5 bases). V lost 0 bases and J lost 3, with 9 bases in between. The CDR3 has 15 amino acids. In germline, CDR1 is SGHRS, CDR2 YFSETQ. The CDR3 protein is CASSLGGRDTGELFF. The CDR3 nucleotides are TGCGCCAGCAGCTTGGGCGGCAGGGACACCGGGGAGCTGTTTTTT.

This chain's CDR3 is CASSGGQDLIDTQYF. The CDR3 DNA is TGTGCCAGCTCCGGAGGACAGGACTTAATAGATACGCAGTATTTT. The chain carries TRBV18 and TRBJ2-3; 7 bases fit TRBD1. The CDR3 sequence is 15 residues long. Trimming cost V 6 bases and J 5 bases; bases outside gene matches: 11. Germline CDR1 and CDR2: KGHSH and LQKENI.

The V call is TRBV2, the J call TRBJ1-1, with a tentative D call TRBD1 (6 bases). Between the trimmed V and J ends, which lost 5 bases and 3 bases, there was a span of 13 bases. CDR3 length: 14 residues. The V gene's germline CDR1 is SNHLY and CDR2 FYNNEI. CDR3 nucleotides: TGTGCCAGCAGTACAGGGTTTGGATACACTGAAGCTTTCTTT. Its protein is CASSTGFGYTEAFF.

The V and J genes are TRBV27 and TRBJ2-3, with 8 bases identical to TRBD2. Germline CDR1 is MNHEY and CDR2 is SMNVEV (reference sequence). This CDR3 is 16 amino acids long. V trimming: 4 bases; J trimming: 6 bases; junction bases outside the gene matches: 12. CDR3 in DNA: TGTGCCAGCAGTTCCTGGGAAAGCGGGAGAACGGATACGCAGTATTTT. Protein product: CASSSWESGRTDTQYF.

This sequence joins TRBV19 and TRBJ2-4; a possible D gene is TRBD2 (6 bases). Trimming stripped 4 bases from V and 6 bases from J, with 16 bases between. The CDR3 loop spans 15 amino acids. Germline V CDR1 and CDR2: LNHDA, SQIVND (reference sequence). The DNA of the CDR3 is TGTGCCAGTAGTAGGTACGGGACTCCCGGAAACATTCAGTACTTC. It yields the protein CASSRYGTPGNIQYF.